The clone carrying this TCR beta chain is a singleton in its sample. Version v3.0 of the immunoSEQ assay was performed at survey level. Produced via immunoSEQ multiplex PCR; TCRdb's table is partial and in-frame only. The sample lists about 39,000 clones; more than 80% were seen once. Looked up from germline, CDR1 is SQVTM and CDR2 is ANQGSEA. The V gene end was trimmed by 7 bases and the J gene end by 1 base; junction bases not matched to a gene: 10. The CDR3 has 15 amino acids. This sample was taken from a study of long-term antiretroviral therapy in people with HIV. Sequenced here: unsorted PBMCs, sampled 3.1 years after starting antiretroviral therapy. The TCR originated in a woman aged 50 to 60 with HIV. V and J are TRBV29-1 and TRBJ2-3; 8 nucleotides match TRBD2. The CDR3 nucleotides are TGCAGCGCCCCTGGGGGTAGCGGGGGCACAGATACGCAGTATTTT. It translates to CSAPGGSGGTDTQYF.